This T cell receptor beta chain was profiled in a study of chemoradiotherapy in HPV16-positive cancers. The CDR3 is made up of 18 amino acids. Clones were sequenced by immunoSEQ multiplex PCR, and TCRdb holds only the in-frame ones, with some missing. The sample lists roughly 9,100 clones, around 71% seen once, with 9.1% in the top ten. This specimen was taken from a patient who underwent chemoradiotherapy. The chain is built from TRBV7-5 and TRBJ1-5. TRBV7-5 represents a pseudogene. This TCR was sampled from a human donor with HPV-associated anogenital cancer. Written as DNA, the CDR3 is TGTGCCGGACTGGGGGATAAAAACGAAAGTAGTAGCAATCAGCCCCAGCATTTT. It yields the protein CAGLGDKNESSSNQPQHF.